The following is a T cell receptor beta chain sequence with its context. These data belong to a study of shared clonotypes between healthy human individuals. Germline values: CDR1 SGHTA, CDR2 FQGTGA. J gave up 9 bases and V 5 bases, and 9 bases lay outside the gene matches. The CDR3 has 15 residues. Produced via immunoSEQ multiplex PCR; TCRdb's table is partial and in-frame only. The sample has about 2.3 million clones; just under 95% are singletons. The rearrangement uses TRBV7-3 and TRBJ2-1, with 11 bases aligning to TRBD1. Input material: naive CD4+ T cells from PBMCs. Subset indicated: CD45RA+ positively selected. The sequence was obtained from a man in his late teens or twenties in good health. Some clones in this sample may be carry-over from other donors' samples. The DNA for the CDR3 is TGTGCCAGCAGCCCTCCGGGACAGGGGGGAACTGAGCAGTTCTTC. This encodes CASSPPGQGGTEQFF.